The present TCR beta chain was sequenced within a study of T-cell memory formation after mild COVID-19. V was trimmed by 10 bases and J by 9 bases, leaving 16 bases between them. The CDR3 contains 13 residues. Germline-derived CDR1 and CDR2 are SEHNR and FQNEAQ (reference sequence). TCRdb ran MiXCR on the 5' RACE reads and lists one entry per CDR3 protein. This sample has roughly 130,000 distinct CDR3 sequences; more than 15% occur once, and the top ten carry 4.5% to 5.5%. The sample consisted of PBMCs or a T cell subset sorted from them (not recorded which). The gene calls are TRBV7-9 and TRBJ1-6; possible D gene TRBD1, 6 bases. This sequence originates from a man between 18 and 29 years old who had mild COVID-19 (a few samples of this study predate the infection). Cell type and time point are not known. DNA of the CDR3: TGTGCCAACAGGGACGCATCGGGTTCACCCCTCCACTTT. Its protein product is CANRDASGSPLHF.